Sequencing of this T cell receptor (beta chain) was carried out in a study of T-cell memory formation after mild COVID-19. Points from the study as a whole: Cross-reactive memory appears to have joined, as suggested by some responding clones showing up in pre-infection memory.

This clonotype was detected ten times or more. The antigen remains unidentified. TCRdb reprocessed the 5' RACE reads with MiXCR, giving one entry per CDR3 protein. Here the sample spans about 350,000 distinct CDR3 sequences, roughly an eighth being singletons. The material sequenced was PBMCs or a T cell subset sorted from them (not recorded which). The receptor comes from a man younger than 35 who had mild COVID-19 (a few samples of this study predate the infection). Cell type and time point are not known.

The CDR3 here is CASSLGTGISYEQYF. In DNA form, the CDR3 reads TGCGCCAGCAGCTTGGGGACAGGGATCTCCTACGAGCAGTACTTC. The V and J genes are TRBV5-1 and TRBJ2-7, with 8 bases identical to TRBD1. The CDR3 loop spans 15 amino acids. CDR1 and CDR2 (germline): SGHRS, YFSETQ. With 0 bases clipped from V and 0 bases from J, the junction kept 2 bases outside the gene matches.